These 20 T cell receptor beta chains were sequenced from one sample in a study of T cells in Graves' hyperthyroidism and ophthalmopathy. The CDR3 regions of TCR beta were amplified from RNA transcripts. During a first-round RT-PCR of the TCR CDR3, the HTBI primer set was used. TCRdb recomputed calls from the multiplex PCR reads with MiXCR, one row per CDR3 protein. This table has a few hundred thousand distinct CDR3 sequences, about 15% appearing once. Sequencing was done on a sample of blood. The receptors come from a young woman with Graves' hyperthyroidism.

This clonotype appeared many times. V gene TRBV11-2 combines with J gene TRBJ2-5, with D possibly matching TRBD2 (6 bases). Trimming stripped 4 bases from V and 4 bases from J, with 19 bases between. The germline V gene has CDR1 SGHAT and CDR2 FQNNGV. The CDR3 totals 16 residues. CDR3: CASSSGGREPRETQYF. Here the CDR3 DNA reads TGTGCCAGCAGCTCCGGAGGACGGGAGCCCCGAGAGACCCAGTACTTC.

At least ten counts were recorded for this clonotype. J is TRBJ2-3 and V is TRBV24-1, with 13 bases identical to TRBD2. The length of the CDR3 is 17 residues. CDR1 and CDR2 (germline): KGHDR, SFDVKD. V lost 4 bases and J lost 2; bases outside the gene matches: 5. This chain's CDR3 is CATSDPGTSGVTDTQYF. CDR3 in DNA: TGTGCCACCAGTGACCCCGGGACTAGCGGGGTCACAGATACGCAGTATTTT.

This clonotype was found a few times. This chain joins TRBV9 and TRBJ1-1, with 12 bases identical to TRBD1. The CDR3 has 16 residues. Germline trimming cut 0 bases from V and 1 base from J; bases unmatched to any gene: 1. Germline loops: CDR1 SGDLS, CDR2 YYNGEE. The CDR3 DNA follows: TGTGCCAGCAGCGTAGGGGGACAGGGGGCGAACACTGAAGCTTTCTTT. As protein: CASSVGGQGANTEAFF.

This clonotype came up many times. The rearrangement joins TRBV13 to TRBJ2-7; 8 nucleotides match TRBD2. V dropped 7 bases and J dropped 3; count of bases not matched to a gene: 11. The length of the CDR3 is 15 residues. Germline CDR1 reads PRHDT; CDR2 reads FYEKMQ (reference sequence). The CDR3 spells CASTGRQGTSYEQYV. The CDR3 DNA is TGTGCCAGCACCGGGCGGCAAGGGACTAGCTACGAGCAGTACGTC.

This rearrangement joins TRBV5-1 to TRBJ1-2, with 8 bases identical to TRBD1. The CDR3 is 13 residues long. V lost 4 bases and J lost 4; bases outside the gene matches: 3. Germline loops: CDR1 SGHRS, CDR2 YFSETQ. The CDR3 DNA is TGCGCCAGCAGCGTCACAGGGGGCTATGGCTACACCTTC. It translates to CASSVTGGYGYTF.

The rearrangement joins TRBV7-3 to TRBJ2-1; TRBD2 agrees at 7 bases. V lost 3 bases and J lost 7; bases outside the gene matches: 6. This CDR3 has 14 amino acids. Germline V gene data show CDR1 as SGHTA and CDR2 as FQGTGA. The CDR3: CASSFTGAGNEQFF. Written as DNA, the CDR3 is TGTGCCAGCAGCTTTACGGGAGCGGGAAATGAGCAGTTCTTC. The variable domain in full, with the rest retrieved from reference TRBV7-3 and TRBJ2-1, is GAGVSQTPSNKVTEKGKYVELRCDPISGHTALYWYRQSLGQGPEFLIYFQGTGAADDSGLPNDRFFAVRPEGSVSTLKIQRTERGDSAVYLCASSFTGAGNEQFFGPGTRLTVL.

This clonotype was seen at least ten times. V and J are TRBV5-1 and TRBJ2-4; D might be TRBD1 (6 bases). Germline CDR1 SGHRS, CDR2 YFSETQ. This CDR3 region has 16 residues. Trimming pared 4 bases from V and 0 bases from J, leaving 14 bases between. The DNA of the CDR3 is TGCGCCAGCAGCACAGGGACCAGACTAGCCAAAAACATTCAGTACTTC. Amino acid sequence: CASSTGTRLAKNIQYF.

The chain is built from TRBV15 and TRBJ1-1; no firm D call. The length of the CDR3 is 15 residues. In germline, CDR1 is LNHNV, CDR2 YYDKDF (reference sequence). The germline V and J ends were trimmed by 0 bases and 1 base, with 9 bases remaining between them. CDR3 coding DNA: TGTGCCACCAGCAGAGATTTGGGTAAGAACACTGAAGCTTTCTTT. Translated, it gives CATSRDLGKNTEAFF.

This clonotype was recorded at least ten times. The J gene is TRBJ2-7, the V gene TRBV18; a weak D match, TRBD2 (6 bases). Germline V gene data show CDR1 as KGHSH and CDR2 as LQKENI. This CDR3 comprises 14 residues. V was trimmed by 2 bases and J by 4 bases, leaving 12 bases between them. This CDR3 is CASSPAGSPYEQYF. The CDR3 nucleotides are TGTGCCAGCTCACCAGCGGGATCCCCATACGAGCAGTACTTC.

In this sample, this clonotype turned up many times. This chain joins TRBV6-1 and TRBJ2-7; 7 nucleotides match TRBD2. The germline V gene has CDR1 MNHNS and CDR2 SASEGT. The CDR3 runs to 15 residues. V dropped 5 bases and J dropped 2; count of bases not matched to a gene: 9. The CDR3 DNA reads as TGTGCCAGCAGTACGGGGCGGGAGACCCCCTACGAGCAGTACTTC. Encoded protein: CASSTGRETPYEQYF.

The CDR3 spells CASSPSGSDTQYF. The CDR3 nucleotides are TGTGCCAGCAGCCCCTCAGGGTCAGATACGCAGTATTTT. The V gene is TRBV7-3, the J gene TRBJ2-3, with D perhaps matching TRBD1 (5 bases). CDR1 SGHTA and CDR2 FQGTGA come from the germline V gene. There are 13 residues in the CDR3. V was shortened by 5 bases and J by 4 bases, with 10 bases between the two germline ends.

At least ten counts were recorded for this clonotype. The rearrangement joins TRBV20-1 to TRBJ1-2; no firm D call. CDR3 length: 11 residues. The V end was cut by 0 bases, the J end by 4 bases, with 3 bases between. The germline CDR1 and CDR2 sequences are DFQATT and SNEGSKA (reference sequence). CDR3 loop: CSARDTYGYTF. The CDR3 DNA is TGCAGTGCTAGAGACACCTATGGCTACACCTTC.

This clonotype was recorded many times. V and J are TRBV10-2 and TRBJ2-1; D call uncertain. Trimming shortened V by 6 bases and J by 1 base, and 10 bases separated the two germline ends. Germline CDR1 WSHSY, CDR2 SAAADI. The CDR3 has 14 amino acids. DNA for the CDR3: TGCGCCAGCAGACCTAGTTCTTCCTACAATGAGCAGTTCTTC. This sequence encodes CASRPSSSYNEQFF.

This clonotype was counted at least ten times. This chain uses TRBV2 with TRBJ2-1, with 11 bases aligning to TRBD2. This CDR3 comprises 15 residues. V shed 6 bases and J 4 bases; nucleotides not matched to a gene: 5. Germline-derived CDR1 and CDR2 are SNHLY and FYNNEI. The CDR3 sequence is CASRDGTSGYNEQFF. The CDR3 coding sequence is TGTGCCAGCAGGGACGGGACTAGCGGTTACAATGAGCAGTTCTTC.

This clonotype was detected many times. The chain carries TRBV24-1 and TRBJ1-2; D is perhaps TRBD1 (6 bases). The CDR3 consists of 18 residues. CDR1 and CDR2 from the germline V gene are KGHDR and SFDVKD. The germline V and J ends were trimmed by 6 bases and 5 bases, with 27 bases remaining between them. For the CDR3, the DNA is TGTGCCACCAGTTCAGGTAAACAGGGCGGAACTCCATCTTATGGCTACACCTTC. This codes for CATSSGKQGGTPSYGYTF.

Details on this clonotype: A much larger clone is a single base away; this may be a read error. This sequence joins TRBV20-1 and TRBJ2-1; D is uncertain. Germline V gives CDR1 DFQATT, CDR2 SNEGSKA (reference sequence). The CDR3 is 15 amino acids. CDR3 in amino acids: CSARDTLSSYNEHFF. CDR3 sequence (DNA): TGCAGTGCTAGAGATACCTTGAGCTCCTACAATGAGCACTTCTTC.

This clonotype was counted at least ten times. J is TRBJ2-3 and V is TRBV11-3; TRBD1 aligns across 10 bases. The CDR3 spans 14 residues. Trimming cost V 5 bases and J 2 bases; bases outside gene matches: 1. The germline V gene has CDR1 SGHNT and CDR2 YENEEA. Here the CDR3 DNA reads TGTGCCAGCAGCGACAGGGGGCTCACAGATACGCAGTATTTT. It encodes CASSDRGLTDTQYF.

This clonotype was counted ten times or more. The chain combines TRBV20-1 with TRBJ2-5, with 7 positions matching TRBD1. Germline loops: CDR1 DFQATT, CDR2 SNEGSKA (reference sequence). The CDR3 loop spans 14 amino acids. Germline trimming cut 1 base from V and 5 bases from J; bases unmatched to any gene: 7. CDR3 sequence: CSARGGGSRETQYF. For the CDR3, the DNA is TGCAGTGCTAGAGGAGGGGGCTCCAGGGAGACCCAGTACTTC.

The sample holds many counts of this clonotype. The chain combines TRBV10-3 with TRBJ1-5; D gene unclear. V lost 5 bases and J 3 bases, leaving 17 bases between the germline ends. Germline V gives CDR1 ENHRY, CDR2 SYGVKD. The length of the CDR3 is 16 residues. This chain's CDR3 is CAISHPRLIDNQPQHF. CDR3 nucleotides: TGTGCCATCAGTCACCCCAGGCTCATCGACAATCAGCCCCAGCATTTT.

In its sample, this clonotype was seen many times. The V gene is TRBV7-9, the J gene TRBJ2-7; D gene unclear. V lost 2 bases to trimming and J lost 0 bases, with 5 bases between them. CDR3 length: 13 amino acids. CDR1 and CDR2 from the germline V gene are SEHNR and FQNEAQ (reference sequence). The CDR3 DNA sequence: TGTGCCAGCAGCTTATGGGACTCCTACGAGCAGTACGTC. It specifies CASSLWDSYEQYV.